The 30 T cell receptor beta chains presented below share a single source sample, sequenced in a study of blood T cell repertoires in COVID-19. Some clones are missing from TCRdb's copy, which holds only in-frame ones; the method was immunoSEQ multiplex PCR. The data show roughly 130,000 clones, more than 80% seen once. Input material: peripheral blood. The receptors derive from a man in his forties with acute or convalescent COVID-19.

V and J are TRBV11-2 and TRBJ2-7; D is possibly TRBD2 (5 bases). The CDR3 runs to 14 residues. CDR1 is SGHAT, CDR2 FQNNGV, per germline. V dropped 1 base and J dropped 7 bases, with 14 bases sitting between them. Written as DNA, the CDR3 is TGTGCCAGCAGCTTAGGTATCGGGGTGGGAGAGCAGTACTTC. This gives the protein CASSLGIGVGEQYF.

This clone came up a few times. The gene calls are TRBV18 and TRBJ2-7, with 8 positions matching TRBD1. Germline V gives CDR1 KGHSH, CDR2 LQKENI. CDR3 length: 14 amino acids. Germline trimming cut 0 bases from V and 5 bases from J; bases unmatched to any gene: 3. The CDR3 region is CASSPPTGVDEQYF. CDR3 nucleotide sequence: TGTGCCAGCTCACCACCGACAGGGGTCGACGAGCAGTACTTC. The full variable domain, completed using reference TRBV18 and TRBJ2-7, is NAGVMQNPRHLVRRRGQEARLRCSPMKGHSHVYWYRQLPEEGLKFMVYLQKENIIDESGMPKERFSAEFPKEGPSILRIQQVVRGDSAAYFCASSPPTGVDEQYFGPGTRLTVT.

V gene TRBV6-1 combines with J gene TRBJ1-5; D not certain. The CDR3 runs 14 residues. V dropped 2 bases and J dropped 0 bases, with 5 bases sitting between them. The germline V gene has CDR1 MNHNS and CDR2 SASEGT. CDR3 region: CASSEFYSNQPQHF. Written as DNA, the CDR3 is TGTGCCAGCAGTGAATTTTATAGCAATCAGCCCCAGCATTTT.

V usage is TRBV5-5 and J usage is TRBJ2-7; D uncertain. V gave up 1 base and J gave up 4 bases, with 9 bases separating them. This CDR3 has 13 amino acids. Per germline, CDR1 SGHKS and CDR2 YYEKEE (reference sequence). CDR3 region: CASSLRRSYEQYF. In nucleotides, the CDR3 is TGTGCCAGCAGCTTGCGGCGGTCTTACGAGCAGTACTTC.

The chain employs TRBV9 and TRBJ2-7, with D hard to call. CDR1 is SGDLS and CDR2 is YYNGEE in the germline V gene. The ends were cut back, 0 bases at V and 7 bases at J, with 17 bases in the middle. There are 15 residues in the CDR3. CDR3 nucleotide sequence: TGTGCCAGCAGCGTAGACGTAAGTGTAAGGAGAGAGCAGTACTTC. Its translation: CASSVDVSVRREQYF.

V usage is TRBV20-1 and J usage is TRBJ2-1, with a tentative D call TRBD1 (5 bases). The CDR3 sequence is 15 residues long. CDR1 and CDR2 from the germline V gene are DFQATT and SNEGSKA (reference sequence). The V end was cut by 3 bases, the J end by 5 bases, with 17 bases between. CDR3 DNA: TGCAGTGCTAGTAGTTTCCAGGGAAGCAACAATGAGCAGTTCTTC. Protein product: CSASSFQGSNNEQFF.

The chain uses TRBV9 and TRBJ1-1; weak D call: TRBD1 (6 bases). The CDR3 covers 14 residues. V was trimmed by 4 bases and J by 6 bases, leaving 16 bases between them. Per the germline V gene, CDR1 is SGDLS and CDR2 is YYNGEE. The CDR3 here is CASSLTGSGAEAFF. The CDR3 DNA reads as TGTGCCAGCAGCCTCACAGGGTCAGGGGCTGAAGCTTTCTTT.

V is TRBV5-4 and J is TRBJ2-1, with 7 bases identical to TRBD1. The CDR3 has 15 amino acids. The V segment lost 5 bases and the J segment 0 bases; nucleotides outside the gene matches: 5. Germline CDR1 reads SGHNT; CDR2 reads YYREEE (reference sequence). The CDR3 protein is CASSRRQGSYNEQFF. In DNA, the CDR3 is TGTGCCAGCAGTCGTAGACAGGGCTCCTACAATGAGCAGTTCTTC. Full variable domain (rest looked up from reference TRBV5-4 and TRBJ2-1): ETGVTQSPTHLIKTRGQQVTLRCSSQSGHNTVSWYQQALGQGPQFIFQYYREEENGRGNFPPRFSGLQFPNYSSELNVNALELDDSALYLCASSRRQGSYNEQFFGPGTRLTVL.

The chain uses TRBV19 and TRBJ1-2, with 10 bases lining up with TRBD1. The ends lost 4 bases at V and 4 bases at J; junction bases unmatched: 3. Looked up from germline, CDR1 is LNHDA and CDR2 is SQIVND (reference sequence). The length of the CDR3 is 14 residues. The CDR3 DNA follows: TGTGCCAGTAGTAGGACAGGGGGAATCTATGGCTACACCTTC. Translation: CASSRTGGIYGYTF.

The chain uses TRBV7-3 and TRBJ1-1, with D unresolved. The V and J ends lost 3 bases and 4 bases respectively, with 21 bases between them. CDR3 length equals 17 residues. Germline V CDR1 and CDR2: SGHTA, FQGTGA. The CDR3 is CASSLTPIDGSGTEAFF. The DNA for the CDR3 is TGTGCCAGCAGCTTGACGCCGATAGACGGATCAGGCACTGAAGCTTTCTTT.

The J gene is TRBJ1-1, the V gene TRBV5-6; 7 bases line up with TRBD1. Germline V gives CDR1 SGHDT, CDR2 YYEEEE. This CDR3 comprises 12 residues. The J segment lost 10 bases and the V segment lost 0 bases, leaving 3 bases of the junction unmatched. In DNA form, the CDR3 reads TGTGCCAGCAGCTTGGGAACAGGGGTAGCTTTCTTT. This encodes CASSLGTGVAFF.

The rearrangement joins TRBV5-1 to TRBJ2-3, with 9 bases that match TRBD2. This CDR3 is built from 15 residues. The ends lost 4 bases at V and 5 bases at J; junction bases unmatched: 8. Germline V gene data show CDR1 as SGHRS and CDR2 as YFSETQ. The DNA of the CDR3 is TGCGCCAGCAGCCCAGGGACTAGCTGGAAAGATACGCAGTATTTT. Protein sequence: CASSPGTSWKDTQYF.

The gene calls are TRBV18 and TRBJ2-7, with 11 bases lining up with TRBD2. Losses at the gene ends were 6 bases for V and 7 bases for J; bases not matched to a gene: 11. The CDR3 is 15 amino acids. Germline CDR1 KGHSH, CDR2 LQKENI. The CDR3 region is CASSTGLTSGIEQYF. CDR3 DNA: TGTGCCAGCTCTACTGGCCTGACTAGCGGGATAGAGCAGTACTTC.

This clone has only one observation. The chain joins TRBV5-1 to TRBJ1-2; TRBD1 is a possible D gene (6 bases). The CDR3 runs to 14 residues. The germline gives CDR1 SGHRS, CDR2 YFSETQ. Between the trimmed V and J ends, which lost 4 bases and 1 base, there was a span of 11 bases. As DNA, the CDR3 is TGCGCCAGCAGCGTGTTACAGGGTAACTATGGCTACACCTTC. It yields the protein CASSVLQGNYGYTF.

The J gene is TRBJ2-1, the V gene TRBV24-1; 15 bases line up with TRBD2. J lost 1 base, V lost 2 bases, and 5 bases had no gene match. From germline, CDR1 is KGHDR and CDR2 SFDVKD. This CDR3 has 19 amino acids. In DNA form, the CDR3 reads TGTGCCACCAGTGATTCCGGGACTAGCGGGAGGTGGTCCTACAATGAGCAGTTCTTC. This sequence encodes CATSDSGTSGRWSYNEQFF.

The rearrangement links TRBV12-3 or TRBV12-4 to TRBJ2-3, with no clear D. V was pared by 4 bases and J by 4 bases, with 9 bases between. The CDR3 covers 13 residues. CDR3 region: CASSSAYSDTQYF. DNA for the CDR3: TGTGCCAGCAGTTCCGCGTATTCAGATACGCAGTATTTT.

V and J are TRBV5-5 and TRBJ2-1, with 11 bases lining up with TRBD2. Trimming took 3 bases from V and 8 from J; bases not matched to a gene: 7. Germline V gene lookup returns CDR1 SGHKS and CDR2 YYEKEE (reference sequence). This CDR3 contains 15 residues. CDR3 bases: TGTGCCAGCAGCTCCCTTAGCGGGGGGGACTATGAGCAGTTCTTC. Translation: CASSSLSGGDYEQFF.

This clone came up a few times. This CDR3 reads CASSLGGTQYF. The CDR3 DNA is TGTGCCAGCAGCTTAGGGGGCACGCAGTATTTT. The rearrangement uses TRBV7-3 and TRBJ2-3; D is perhaps TRBD1 (6 bases). V was pared by 2 bases and J by 9 bases, with 6 bases between. CDR1 and CDR2 (germline): SGHTA, FQGTGA. The CDR3 sequence is 11 residues long.

Here the CDR3 reads CASSQDGPGGNYGYTF. In nucleotides, the CDR3 is TGTGCCAGCAGCCAAGATGGGCCAGGGGGGAACTATGGCTACACCTTC. This sequence joins TRBV3-1 (or the pseudogene TRBV3-2) and TRBJ1-2; the match to TRBD1 covers 7 bases. CDR3 length: 16 amino acids. Germline loops: CDR1 LGHDT, CDR2 YNNKEL (reference sequence). V was clipped by 0 bases and J by 2 bases; unmatched bases: 6.

The V and J genes are TRBV11-3 and TRBJ2-1; 14 nucleotides match TRBD2. The CDR3 runs 15 residues. Germline-derived CDR1 and CDR2 are SGHNT and YENEEA. V lost 3 bases and J lost 9; bases outside the gene matches: 4. The CDR3 region is CASSFSTSGRAEQFF. As DNA, the CDR3 is TGTGCCAGCAGCTTTTCGACTAGCGGGAGGGCTGAGCAGTTCTTC.

The chain combines TRBV29-1 with TRBJ2-1; 11 bases map to TRBD2. Losses at the gene ends were 3 bases for V and 5 bases for J; bases not matched to a gene: 15. Germline V lookup: CDR1 SQVTM, CDR2 ANQGSEA. The CDR3 covers 18 residues. The CDR3 DNA follows: TGCAGCGTTGAGGGAGGGCTAGCGGGGGGCCTCAGGAACAATGAGCAGTTCTTC. It translates to CSVEGGLAGGLRNNEQFF.

The CDR3, as DNA: TGTGCCAGCAGCCGAGGGCTAGCGGGGAACACCGGGGAGCTGTTTTTT. Translated: CASSRGLAGNTGELFF. The V gene is TRBV5-4, the J gene TRBJ2-2, with 8 bases that match TRBD2. Germline CDR1 reads SGHNT; CDR2 reads YYREEE (reference sequence). Losses at the gene ends were 4 bases for V and 1 base for J; bases not matched to a gene: 6. This CDR3 has 16 amino acids.

The chain employs TRBV30 and TRBJ2-2; 8 nucleotides match TRBD2. V was pared by 0 bases and J by 2 bases, with 11 bases of the junction left unmatched. In germline, CDR1 is GTSNPN, CDR2 SVGIG (reference sequence). The CDR3 is made up of 18 amino acids. CDR3 nucleotide sequence: TGTGCCTGGAGTGTATGGAAACCCGGGACTAGAAACACCGGGGAGCTGTTTTTT. Its protein product is CAWSVWKPGTRNTGELFF.

The chain joins TRBV2 to TRBJ1-2; 7 bases are a match to TRBD1. V was pared by 8 bases and J by 5 bases, with 8 bases of the junction left unmatched. The CDR3 is 13 amino acids. Germline V gene lookup returns CDR1 SNHLY and CDR2 FYNNEI. CDR3: CASRRTGLYGYTF. In DNA, the CDR3 is TGTGCCAGCCGACGGACAGGCCTTTATGGCTACACCTTC.

The rearrangement joins TRBV5-1 to TRBJ2-7; D is perhaps TRBD1 (7 bases). Germline CDR1 SGHRS, CDR2 YFSETQ. Between the trimmed V and J ends, which lost 4 bases and 0 bases, there was a span of 17 bases. The CDR3 covers 16 residues. The CDR3, as DNA: TGCGCCAGCAGCCAACGAGGGGGCGGGATCTCCTACGAGCAGTACTTC. This sequence encodes CASSQRGGGISYEQYF.

This chain connects TRBV5-1 to TRBJ1-1; TRBD1 is a possible D gene (5 bases). Trimming shortened V by 7 bases and J by 0 bases, and 22 bases separated the two germline ends. CDR1 and CDR2 from the germline V gene are SGHRS and YFSETQ. There are 17 residues in the CDR3. DNA for the CDR3: TGCGCCAGCTCGAGGTTGGGGCCGGTAGGTTTGAACACTGAAGCTTTCTTT. As protein: CASSRLGPVGLNTEAFF.

The genes are TRBV2 and TRBJ1-3, with D unresolved. The V gene lost 6 bases and the J gene lost 2 bases, with 11 bases spanning the gap. Germline assignment: CDR1 SNHLY and CDR2 FYNNEI. This CDR3 region has 14 residues. The DNA of the CDR3 is TGTGCCAGCAGAGAATGGGGAGCTGGAAACACCATATATTTT. It specifies CASREWGAGNTIYF.

The CDR3 DNA is TGCGCCAGCAGCTTGGAGGGAGCCTATGGCTACACCTTC. It specifies CASSLEGAYGYTF. The chain has TRBV5-1 and TRBJ1-2; D remains unclear. Germline CDR1 and CDR2: SGHRS and YFSETQ. V was pared by 0 bases and J by 4 bases, with 7 bases between. The CDR3 runs to 13 residues.

The chain couples TRBV19 to TRBJ1-1, with D perhaps TRBD1 (6 bases). The CDR3 has 12 residues. From germline, CDR1 is LNHDA and CDR2 SQIVND (reference sequence). The V end lost 5 bases, the J end lost 7 bases, and 11 bases lay between the germline ends. The DNA for the CDR3 is TGTGCCAGTAGTTCCGGGGGGCATGAAGCTTTCTTT. The encoded protein is CASSSGGHEAFF.

The chain carries TRBV3-1 (or the pseudogene TRBV3-2) and TRBJ1-4; D uncertain. Deletions cut 8 bases from V and 10 bases from J, with 20 bases between. The CDR3 extends over 14 amino acids. Per germline, CDR1 LGHDT and CDR2 YNNKEL (reference sequence). The chain's CDR3 is CASSQRRGSVKLFF. CDR3 bases: TGTGCCAGCTCCCAAAGGCGGGGATCCGTAAAACTGTTTTTT.